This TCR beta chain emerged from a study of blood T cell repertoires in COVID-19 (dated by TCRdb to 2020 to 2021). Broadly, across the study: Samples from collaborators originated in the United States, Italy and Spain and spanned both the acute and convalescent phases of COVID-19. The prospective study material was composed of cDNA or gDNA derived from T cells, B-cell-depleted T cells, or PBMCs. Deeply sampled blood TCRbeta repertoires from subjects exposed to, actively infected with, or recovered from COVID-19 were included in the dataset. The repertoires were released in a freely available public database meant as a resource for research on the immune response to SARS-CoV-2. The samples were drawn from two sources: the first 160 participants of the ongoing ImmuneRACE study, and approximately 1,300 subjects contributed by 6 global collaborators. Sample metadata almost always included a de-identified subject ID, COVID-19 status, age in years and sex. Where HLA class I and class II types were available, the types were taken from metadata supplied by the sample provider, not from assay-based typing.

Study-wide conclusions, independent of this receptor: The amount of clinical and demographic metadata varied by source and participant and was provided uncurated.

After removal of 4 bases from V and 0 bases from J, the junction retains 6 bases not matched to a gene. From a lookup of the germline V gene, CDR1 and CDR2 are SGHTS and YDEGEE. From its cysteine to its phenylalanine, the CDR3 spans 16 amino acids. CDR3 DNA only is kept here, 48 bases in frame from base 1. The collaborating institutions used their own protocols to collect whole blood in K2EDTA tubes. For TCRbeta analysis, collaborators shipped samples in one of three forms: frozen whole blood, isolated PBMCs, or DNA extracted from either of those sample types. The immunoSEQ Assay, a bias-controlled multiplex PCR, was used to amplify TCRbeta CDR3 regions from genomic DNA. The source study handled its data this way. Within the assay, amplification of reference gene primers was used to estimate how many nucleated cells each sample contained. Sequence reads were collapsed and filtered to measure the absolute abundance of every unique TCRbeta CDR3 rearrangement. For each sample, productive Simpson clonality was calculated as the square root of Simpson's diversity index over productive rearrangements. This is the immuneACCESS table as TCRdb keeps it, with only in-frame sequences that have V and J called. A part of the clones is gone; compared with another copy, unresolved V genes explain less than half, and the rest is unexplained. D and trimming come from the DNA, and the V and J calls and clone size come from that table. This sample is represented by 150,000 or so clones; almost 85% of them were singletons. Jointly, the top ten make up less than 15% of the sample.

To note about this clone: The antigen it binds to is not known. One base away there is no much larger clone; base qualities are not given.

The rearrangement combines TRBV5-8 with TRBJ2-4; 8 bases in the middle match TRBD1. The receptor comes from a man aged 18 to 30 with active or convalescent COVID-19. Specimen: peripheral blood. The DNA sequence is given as TGTGCCAGCAGCCCGAACAGGGGGATAGCCAAAAACATTCAGTACTTC. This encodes CASSPNRGIAKNIQYF. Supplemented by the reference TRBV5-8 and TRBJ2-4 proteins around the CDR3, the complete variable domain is EAGVTQSPTHLIKTRGQQATLRCSPISGHTSVYWYQQALGLGLQFLLWYDEGEERNRGNFPPRFSGRQFPNYSSELNVNALELEDSALYLCASSPNRGIAKNIQYFGAGTRLSVL.